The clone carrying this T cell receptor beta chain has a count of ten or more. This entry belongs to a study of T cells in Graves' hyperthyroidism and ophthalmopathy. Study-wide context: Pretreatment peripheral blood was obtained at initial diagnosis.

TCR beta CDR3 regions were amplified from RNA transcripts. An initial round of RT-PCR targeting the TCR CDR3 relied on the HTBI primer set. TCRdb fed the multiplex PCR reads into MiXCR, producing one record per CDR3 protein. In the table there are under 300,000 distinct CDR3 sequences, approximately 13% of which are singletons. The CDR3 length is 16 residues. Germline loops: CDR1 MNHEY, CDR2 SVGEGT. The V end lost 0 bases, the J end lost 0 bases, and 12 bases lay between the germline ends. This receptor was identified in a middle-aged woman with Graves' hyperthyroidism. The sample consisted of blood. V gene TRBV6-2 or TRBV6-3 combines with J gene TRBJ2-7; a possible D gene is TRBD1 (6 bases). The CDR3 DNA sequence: TGTGCCAGCAGTTACTCGAAGGGGGACGCCTCCTACGAGCAGTACTTC. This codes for CASSYSKGDASYEQYF.